The T cell receptor beta chain under discussion was sequenced for a study of cytomegalovirus exposure and HLA in healthy donors. The CDR3 sequence is 14 residues long. V was clipped by 1 base and J by 0 bases, with 4 bases between them. The V gene's germline CDR1 is SNHLY and CDR2 FYNNEI. The PCR made use of 60 Vbeta and 13 Jbeta primers. Assay: immunoSEQ multiplex PCR; the TCRdb copy retains only in-frame clones and omits some. The sample yields around 130,000 clones, 65% to 80% seen once. The material sequenced was PBMCs. The rearrangement links TRBV2 to TRBJ1-3; D is unclear. This receptor was taken from a human donor in good health. This CDR3 is CASSEDSSGNTIYF. CDR3 nucleotides: TGTGCCAGCAGTGAAGACAGCTCTGGAAACACCATATATTTT. The variable domain in full, with the rest retrieved from reference TRBV2 and TRBJ1-3, is EPEVTQTPSHQVTQMGQEVILRCVPISNHLYFYWYRQILGQKVEFLVSFYNNEISEKSEIFDDQFSVERPDGSNFTLKIRSTKLEDSAMYFCASSEDSSGNTIYFGEGSWLTVV.